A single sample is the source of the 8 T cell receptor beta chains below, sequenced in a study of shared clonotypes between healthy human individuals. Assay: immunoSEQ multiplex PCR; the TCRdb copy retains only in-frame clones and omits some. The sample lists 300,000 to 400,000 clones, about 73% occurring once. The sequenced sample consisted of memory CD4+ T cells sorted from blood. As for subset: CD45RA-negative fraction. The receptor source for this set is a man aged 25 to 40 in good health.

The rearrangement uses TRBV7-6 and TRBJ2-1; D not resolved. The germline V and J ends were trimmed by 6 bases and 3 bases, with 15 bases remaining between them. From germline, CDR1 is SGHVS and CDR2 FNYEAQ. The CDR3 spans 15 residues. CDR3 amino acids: CASSPSLVNYNEQFF. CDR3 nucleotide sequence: TGTGCCAGCAGTCCTTCTTTGGTAAACTACAATGAGCAGTTCTTC.

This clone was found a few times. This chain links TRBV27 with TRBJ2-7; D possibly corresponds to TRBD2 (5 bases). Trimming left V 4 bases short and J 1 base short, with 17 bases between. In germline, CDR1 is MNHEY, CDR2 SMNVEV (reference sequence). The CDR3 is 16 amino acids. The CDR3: CASSSRPPTGSYEQYF. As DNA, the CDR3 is TGTGCCAGCAGTTCCCGACCTCCTACGGGGTCCTACGAGCAGTACTTC.

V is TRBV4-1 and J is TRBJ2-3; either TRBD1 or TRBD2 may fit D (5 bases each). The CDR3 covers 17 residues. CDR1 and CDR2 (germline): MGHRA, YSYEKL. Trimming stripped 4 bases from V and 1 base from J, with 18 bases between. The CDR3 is CASSPGPGGSGTDTQYF. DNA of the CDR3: TGCGCCAGCAGCCCGGGCCCTGGGGGTTCTGGCACAGATACGCAGTATTTT.

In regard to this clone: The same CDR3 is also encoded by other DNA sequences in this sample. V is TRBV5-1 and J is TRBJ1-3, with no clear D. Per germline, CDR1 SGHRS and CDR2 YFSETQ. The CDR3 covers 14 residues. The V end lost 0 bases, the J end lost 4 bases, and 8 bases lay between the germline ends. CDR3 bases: TGCGCCAGCAGCTTGGCCTTATCGGGAAACACCATATATTTT. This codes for CASSLALSGNTIYF. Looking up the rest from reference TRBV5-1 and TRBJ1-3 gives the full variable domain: KAGVTQTPRYLIKTRGQQVTLSCSPISGHRSVSWYQQTPGQGLQFLFEYFSETQRNKGNFPGRFSGRQFSNSRSEMNVSTLELGDSALYLCASSLALSGNTIYFGEGSWLTVV.

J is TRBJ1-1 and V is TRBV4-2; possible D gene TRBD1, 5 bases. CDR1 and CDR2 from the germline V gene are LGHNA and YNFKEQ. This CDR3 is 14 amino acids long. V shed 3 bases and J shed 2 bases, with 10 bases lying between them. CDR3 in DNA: TGTGCCAGCAGCCACCTCGACAGAAACACTGAAGCTTTCTTT. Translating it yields CASSHLDRNTEAFF.

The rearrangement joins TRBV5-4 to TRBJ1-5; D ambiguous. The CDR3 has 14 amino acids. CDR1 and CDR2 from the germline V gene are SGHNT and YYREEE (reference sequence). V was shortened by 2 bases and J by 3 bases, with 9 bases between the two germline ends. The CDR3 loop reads CASSFHGFNQPQHF. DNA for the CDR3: TGTGCCAGCAGCTTTCACGGGTTCAATCAGCCCCAGCATTTT. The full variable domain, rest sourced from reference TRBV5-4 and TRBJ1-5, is ETGVTQSPTHLIKTRGQQVTLRCSSQSGHNTVSWYQQALGQGPQFIFQYYREEENGRGNFPPRFSGLQFPNYSSELNVNALELDDSALYLCASSFHGFNQPQHFGDGTRLSIL.

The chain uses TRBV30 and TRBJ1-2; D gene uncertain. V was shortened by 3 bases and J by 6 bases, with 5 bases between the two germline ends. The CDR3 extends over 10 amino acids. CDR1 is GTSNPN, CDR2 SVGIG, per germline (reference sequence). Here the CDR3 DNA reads TGTGCCTGGAGATATAATGGCTACACCTTC. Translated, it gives CAWRYNGYTF.

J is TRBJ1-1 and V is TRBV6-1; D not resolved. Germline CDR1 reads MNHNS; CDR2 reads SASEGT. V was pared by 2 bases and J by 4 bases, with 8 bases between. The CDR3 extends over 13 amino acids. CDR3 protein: CASSERWGTEAFF. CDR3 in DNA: TGTGCCAGCAGTGAACGCTGGGGCACTGAAGCTTTCTTT.